In this sample, the clone carrying this T cell receptor beta chain turned up once. The antigen is not known. This sample was included in a study of PD-L1 blockade in urothelial cancer. Study-wide results and caveats: Below-median blood TCR clonality before treatment forecast better survival.

The CDR3 extends over 14 amino acids. In germline, CDR1 is SGHNT, CDR2 YYREEE (reference sequence). Trimming took off 1 base at V and 1 base at J, with 6 bases between the two ends. The time point is: pretreatment peripheral blood. Synthetic TCR analog templates were spiked into each PCR. TCRdb's copy holds only in-frame clones and misses some; the assay was immunoSEQ multiplex PCR. The data hold 95,000 to 100,000 clones, with around nine tenths observed a single time. The rearrangement joins TRBV5-4 to TRBJ1-5; D unclear. The TCR sequence derives from a man in his 60s with urothelial cancer. The source was PBMCs, collected around atezolizumab (anti-PD-L1) treatment. The CDR3 is CASSLHSSNQPQHF. CDR3 nucleotide sequence: TGTGCCAGCAGCTTGCATAGCAGCAATCAGCCCCAGCATTTT.